These 3 T cell receptor beta chains came from one sample sequenced in a study of shared clonotypes between healthy human individuals. Cells designated naive CD8 were CD45RO-negative and were positively selected for CCR7, with terminally differentiated effector memory CD45RA+ cells excluded. TCRdb keeps only in-frame clones here, not all; method: immunoSEQ multiplex PCR. The sample lists under 850,000 clones; nearly 95% were seen once. Sequenced: naive CD8+ T cells sorted from blood. The receptor source for this set is a man aged 25-45 years in good health.

This clone showed up just a few times. Other DNA sequences in this specimen translate into the identical CDR3. V gene TRBV7-9 combines with J gene TRBJ2-7; D gene ambiguous. CDR1 is SEHNR and CDR2 is FQNEAQ in the germline V gene (reference sequence). Trimming shortened V by 5 bases and J by 3 bases, and 11 bases separated the two germline ends. This CDR3 is built from 13 residues. In nucleotides, the CDR3 is TGTGCCAGCAGCCCCCCAGGAAACTACGAGCAGTACTTC. This gives the protein CASSPPGNYEQYF.

The rearrangement joins TRBV6-1 to TRBJ2-5; 9 bases are a match to TRBD2. With 2 bases clipped from V and 5 bases from J, the junction kept 12 bases outside the gene matches. CDR1 MNHNS and CDR2 SASEGT come from the germline V gene. The CDR3 sequence is 17 residues long. The CDR3 here is CASSESGLLREGETQYF. Here the CDR3 DNA reads TGTGCCAGCAGTGAATCTGGCCTACTGCGGGAGGGTGAGACCCAGTACTTC.

V is TRBV11-3 and J is TRBJ2-3; 8 bases align to TRBD2. Germline trimming cut 6 bases from V and 3 bases from J; bases unmatched to any gene: 11. Germline-derived CDR1 and CDR2 are SGHNT and YENEEA. The CDR3 sequence is 16 residues long. The CDR3 DNA is TGTGCCAGCAGTTTTTCGGGGGGGCCGGAGACAGATACGCAGTATTTT. Translated, it gives CASSFSGGPETDTQYF.